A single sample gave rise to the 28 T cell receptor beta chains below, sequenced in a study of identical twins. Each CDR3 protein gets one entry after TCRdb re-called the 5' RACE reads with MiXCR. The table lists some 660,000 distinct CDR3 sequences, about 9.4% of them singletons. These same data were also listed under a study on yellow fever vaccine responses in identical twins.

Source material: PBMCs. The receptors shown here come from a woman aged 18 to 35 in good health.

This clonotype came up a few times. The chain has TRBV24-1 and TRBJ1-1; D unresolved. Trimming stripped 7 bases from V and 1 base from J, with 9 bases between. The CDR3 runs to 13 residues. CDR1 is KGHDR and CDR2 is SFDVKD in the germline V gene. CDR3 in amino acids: CATRGSGNTEAFF. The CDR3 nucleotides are TGTGCCACCAGAGGATCAGGGAACACTGAAGCTTTCTTT.

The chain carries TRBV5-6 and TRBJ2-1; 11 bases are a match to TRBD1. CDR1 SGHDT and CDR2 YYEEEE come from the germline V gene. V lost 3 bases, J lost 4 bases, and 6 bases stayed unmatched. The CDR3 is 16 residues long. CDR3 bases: TGTGCCAGCAGCTCGGAGGACAGGGGGCCGTACAATGAGCAGTTCTTC. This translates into CASSSEDRGPYNEQFF.

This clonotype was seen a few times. The CDR3 DNA reads as TGTGCCAGCAGCGCAGGGACTAGCTTGCAGTATTTT. It specifies CASSAGTSLQYF. The chain carries TRBV6-2 or TRBV6-3 and TRBJ2-3; 9 nucleotides agree with TRBD2. The junction had 6 bases not matched to a gene; V was cut back by 6 bases and J by 11 bases. The CDR3 consists of 12 residues. Per the germline V gene, CDR1 is MNHEY and CDR2 is SVGEGT.

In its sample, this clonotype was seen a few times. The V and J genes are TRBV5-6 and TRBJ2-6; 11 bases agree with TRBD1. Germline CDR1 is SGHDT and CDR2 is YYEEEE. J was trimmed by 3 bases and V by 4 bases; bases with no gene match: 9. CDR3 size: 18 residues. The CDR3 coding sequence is TGTGCCAGCAGCCCTGGGGGGACAGGGGGAATTGGGGCCAACGTCCTGACTTTC. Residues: CASSPGGTGGIGANVLTF.

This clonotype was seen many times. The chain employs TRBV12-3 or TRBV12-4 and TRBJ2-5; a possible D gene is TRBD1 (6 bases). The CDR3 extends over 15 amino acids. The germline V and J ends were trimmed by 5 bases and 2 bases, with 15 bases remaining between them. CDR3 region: CASSPPTGLQETQYF. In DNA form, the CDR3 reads TGTGCCAGCAGTCCGCCGACAGGACTTCAAGAGACCCAGTACTTC.

The CDR3 coding sequence is TGTGCCAGCAGTTCGAACCCCGGGACGGACTATGGCTACACCTTC. This codes for CASSSNPGTDYGYTF. The chain is built from TRBV6-5 and TRBJ1-2; TRBD1 might be the D (5 bases). The V end was cut by 4 bases, the J end by 3 bases, with 15 bases between. Germline V gene lookup returns CDR1 MNHEY and CDR2 SVGAGI. This CDR3 comprises 15 residues.

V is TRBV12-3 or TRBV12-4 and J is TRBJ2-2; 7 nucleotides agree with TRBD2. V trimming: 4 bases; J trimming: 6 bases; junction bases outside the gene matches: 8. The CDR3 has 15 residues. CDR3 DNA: TGTGCCAGCAGTTATGGTGGGGGGGGTCCCGGGGAGCTGTTTTTT. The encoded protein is CASSYGGGGPGELFF.

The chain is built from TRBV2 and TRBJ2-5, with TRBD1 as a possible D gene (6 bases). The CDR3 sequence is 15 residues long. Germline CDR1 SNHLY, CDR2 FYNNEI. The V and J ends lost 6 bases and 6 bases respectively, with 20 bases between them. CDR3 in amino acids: CASRGTTSRGKTQYF. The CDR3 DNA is TGTGCCAGCAGGGGGACAACCTCCCGCGGAAAGACCCAGTACTTC.

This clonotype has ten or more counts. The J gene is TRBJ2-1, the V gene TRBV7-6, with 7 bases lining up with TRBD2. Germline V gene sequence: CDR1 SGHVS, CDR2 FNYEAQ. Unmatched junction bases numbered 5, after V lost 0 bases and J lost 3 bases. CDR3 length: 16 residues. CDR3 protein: CASSLASPGGYNEQFF. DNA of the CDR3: TGTGCCAGCAGCTTAGCCTCCCCGGGAGGCTACAATGAGCAGTTCTTC.

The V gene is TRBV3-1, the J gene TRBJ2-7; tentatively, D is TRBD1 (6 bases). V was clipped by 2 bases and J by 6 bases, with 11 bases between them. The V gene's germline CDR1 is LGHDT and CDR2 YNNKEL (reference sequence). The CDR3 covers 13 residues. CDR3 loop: CASSQPTGSEQYF. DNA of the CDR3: TGTGCCAGCAGCCAACCCACAGGGAGCGAGCAGTACTTC.

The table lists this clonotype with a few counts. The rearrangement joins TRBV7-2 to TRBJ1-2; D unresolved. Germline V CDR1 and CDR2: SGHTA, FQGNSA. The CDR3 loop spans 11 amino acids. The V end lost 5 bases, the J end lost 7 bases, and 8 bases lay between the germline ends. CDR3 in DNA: TGTGCCAGCAGCAAAGGGTCTGGCTACACCTTC. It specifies CASSKGSGYTF.

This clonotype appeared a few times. The chain's CDR3 is CASSLSGSYEGGGSYNEQFF. The DNA of the CDR3 is TGTGCCAGCAGTTTATCGGGAAGTTATGAGGGCGGTGGTTCCTACAATGAGCAGTTCTTC. V usage is TRBV27 and J usage is TRBJ2-1, with a possible D match to TRBD2 (5 bases). V lost 0 bases and J lost 1, with 22 bases in between. Per the germline V gene, CDR1 is MNHEY and CDR2 is SMNVEV (reference sequence). The CDR3 runs 20 residues.

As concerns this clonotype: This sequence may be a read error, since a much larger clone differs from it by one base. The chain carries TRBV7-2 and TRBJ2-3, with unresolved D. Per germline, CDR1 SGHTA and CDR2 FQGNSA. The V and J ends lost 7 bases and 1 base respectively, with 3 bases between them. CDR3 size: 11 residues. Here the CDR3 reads CASMGTDTQYF. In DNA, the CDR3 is TGTGCCAGCATGGGCACAGATACGCAGTATTTT.

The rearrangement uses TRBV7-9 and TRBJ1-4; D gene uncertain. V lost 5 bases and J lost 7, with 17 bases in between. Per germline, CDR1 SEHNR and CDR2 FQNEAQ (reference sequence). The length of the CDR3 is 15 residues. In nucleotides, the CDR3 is TGTGCCAGCAGCGCGACCGGCGGCTCGGGTGAAAAACTGTTTTTT. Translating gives CASSATGGSGEKLFF. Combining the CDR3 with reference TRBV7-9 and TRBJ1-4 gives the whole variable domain DTGVSQNPRHKITKRGQNVTFRCDPISEHNRLYWYRQTLGQGPEFLTYFQNEAQLEKSRLLSDRFSAERPKGSFSTLEIQRTEQGDSAMYLCASSATGGSGEKLFFGSGTQLSVL.

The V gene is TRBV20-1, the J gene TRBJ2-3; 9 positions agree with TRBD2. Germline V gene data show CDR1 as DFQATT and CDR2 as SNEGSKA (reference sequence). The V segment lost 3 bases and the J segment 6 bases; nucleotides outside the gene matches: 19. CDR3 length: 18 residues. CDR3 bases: TGCAGTGCTAGTAGTAATCCGCGGGGGGGCTACCTTGGCGATACGCAGTATTTT. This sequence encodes CSASSNPRGGYLGDTQYF.

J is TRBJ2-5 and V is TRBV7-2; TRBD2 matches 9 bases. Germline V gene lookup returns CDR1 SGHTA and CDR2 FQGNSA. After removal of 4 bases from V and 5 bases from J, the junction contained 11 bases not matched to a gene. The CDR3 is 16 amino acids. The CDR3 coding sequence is TGTGCCAGCAGCTCCCCACGCGCGGGAGGGGTGGAGACCCAGTACTTC. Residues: CASSSPRAGGVETQYF.

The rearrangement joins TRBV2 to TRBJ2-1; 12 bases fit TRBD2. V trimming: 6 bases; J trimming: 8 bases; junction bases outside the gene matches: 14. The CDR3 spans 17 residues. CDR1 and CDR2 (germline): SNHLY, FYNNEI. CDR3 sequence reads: CASRELPGLAGGHEQFF. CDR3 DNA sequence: TGTGCCAGCAGGGAGCTACCGGGGCTAGCGGGGGGGCATGAGCAGTTCTTC.

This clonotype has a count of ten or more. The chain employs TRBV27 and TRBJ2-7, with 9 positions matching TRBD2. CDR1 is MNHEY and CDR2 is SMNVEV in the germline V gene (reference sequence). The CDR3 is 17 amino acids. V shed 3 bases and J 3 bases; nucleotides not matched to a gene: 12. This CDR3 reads CASSFQGLAGSGYEQYF. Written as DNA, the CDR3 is TGTGCCAGCAGTTTCCAGGGCCTAGCGGGATCCGGCTACGAGCAGTACTTC.

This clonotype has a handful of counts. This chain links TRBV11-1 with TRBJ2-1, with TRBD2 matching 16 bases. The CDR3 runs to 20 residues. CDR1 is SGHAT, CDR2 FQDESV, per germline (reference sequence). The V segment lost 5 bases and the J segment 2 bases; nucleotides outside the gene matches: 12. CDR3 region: CASSGTGTSGRAGTYNEQFF. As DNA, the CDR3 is TGTGCCAGCAGCGGGACCGGGACTAGCGGGAGGGCCGGAACCTACAATGAGCAGTTCTTC.

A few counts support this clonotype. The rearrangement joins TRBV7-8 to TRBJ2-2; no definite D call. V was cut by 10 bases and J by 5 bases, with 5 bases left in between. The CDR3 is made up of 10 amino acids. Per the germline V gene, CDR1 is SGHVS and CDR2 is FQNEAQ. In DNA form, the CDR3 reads TGTGCCACTTCTACCGGGGAGCTGTTTTTT. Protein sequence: CATSTGELFF.

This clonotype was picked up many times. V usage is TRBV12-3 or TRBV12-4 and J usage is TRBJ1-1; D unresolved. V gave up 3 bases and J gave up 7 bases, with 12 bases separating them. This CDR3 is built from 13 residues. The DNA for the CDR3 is TGTGCCAGCAGTTTGGCCTCTCGGGATGAAGCTTTCTTT. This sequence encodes CASSLASRDEAFF.

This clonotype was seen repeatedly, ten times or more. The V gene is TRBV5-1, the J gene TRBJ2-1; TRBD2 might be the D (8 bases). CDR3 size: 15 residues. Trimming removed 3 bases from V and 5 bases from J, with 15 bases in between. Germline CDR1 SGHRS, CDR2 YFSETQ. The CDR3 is CASSSGGTANNEQFF. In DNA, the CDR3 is TGCGCCAGCAGCTCGGGAGGGACAGCCAACAATGAGCAGTTCTTC. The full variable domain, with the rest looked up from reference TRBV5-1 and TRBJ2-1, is KAGVTQTPRYLIKTRGQQVTLSCSPISGHRSVSWYQQTPGQGLQFLFEYFSETQRNKGNFPGRFSGRQFSNSRSEMNVSTLELGDSALYLCASSSGGTANNEQFFGPGTRLTVL.

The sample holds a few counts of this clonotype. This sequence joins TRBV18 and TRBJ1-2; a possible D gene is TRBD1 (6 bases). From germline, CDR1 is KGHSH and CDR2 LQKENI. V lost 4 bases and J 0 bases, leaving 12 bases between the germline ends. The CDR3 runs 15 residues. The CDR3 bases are TGTGCCAGCTCACTCCAATCAGGGGCTAACTATGGCTACACCTTC. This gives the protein CASSLQSGANYGYTF. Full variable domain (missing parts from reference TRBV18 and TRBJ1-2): NAGVMQNPRHLVRRRGQEARLRCSPMKGHSHVYWYRQLPEEGLKFMVYLQKENIIDESGMPKERFSAEFPKEGPSILRIQQVVRGDSAAYFCASSLQSGANYGYTFGSGTRLTVV.

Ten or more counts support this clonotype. The CDR3 region is CASADTDREGKTQYF. The CDR3 DNA reads as TGTGCCAGCGCCGACACAGACAGGGAGGGAAAGACCCAGTACTTC. The chain employs TRBV7-2 and TRBJ2-5, with D perhaps being TRBD1 or TRBD2 (7 bases each). CDR3 length equals 15 residues. Trimming cost V 8 bases and J 6 bases, with 22 bases left between them. Germline-derived CDR1 and CDR2 are SGHTA and FQGNSA.

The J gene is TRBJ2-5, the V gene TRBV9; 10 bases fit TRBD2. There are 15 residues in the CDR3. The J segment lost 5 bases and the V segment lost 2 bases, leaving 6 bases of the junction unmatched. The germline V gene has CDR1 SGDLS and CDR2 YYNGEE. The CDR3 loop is CASSVSGGPGETQYF. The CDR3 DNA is TGTGCCAGCAGCGTTAGCGGGGGGCCAGGGGAGACCCAGTACTTC.

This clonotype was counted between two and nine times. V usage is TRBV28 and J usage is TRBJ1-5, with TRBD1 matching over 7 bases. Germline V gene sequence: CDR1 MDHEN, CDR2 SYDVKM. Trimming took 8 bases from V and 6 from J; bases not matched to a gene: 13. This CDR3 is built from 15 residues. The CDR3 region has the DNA TGTGCCAGCGCCCCCGTGGACAGGACCTTTCAGCCCCAGCATTTT. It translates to CASAPVDRTFQPQHF.

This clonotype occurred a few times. The CDR3 coding sequence is TGTGCCAGCAGCCTAGGACAGGGGATCAACTACGAGCAGTACTTC. Amino acid sequence: CASSLGQGINYEQYF. The gene calls are TRBV7-2 and TRBJ2-7; TRBD1 agrees at 9 bases. Per the germline V gene, CDR1 is SGHTA and CDR2 is FQGNSA. The CDR3 totals 15 residues. Unmatched junction bases numbered 8, after V lost 5 bases and J lost 3 bases.

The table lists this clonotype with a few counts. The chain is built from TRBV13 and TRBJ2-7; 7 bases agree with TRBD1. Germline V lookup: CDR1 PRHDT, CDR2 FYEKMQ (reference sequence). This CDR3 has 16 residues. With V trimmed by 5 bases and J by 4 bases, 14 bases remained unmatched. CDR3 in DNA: TGTGCCAGCAGCACGGGACAGAGCGAACTACGTTACGAGCAGTACTTC. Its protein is CASSTGQSELRYEQYF. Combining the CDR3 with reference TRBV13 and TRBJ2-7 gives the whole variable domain AAGVIQSPRHLIKEKRETATLKCYPIPRHDTVYWYQQGPGQDPQFLISFYEKMQSDKGSIPDRFSAQQFSDYHSELNMSSLELGDSALYFCASSTGQSELRYEQYFGPGTRLTVT.